This entry describes one T cell receptor beta chain. This record belongs to a study of blood T cell repertoires in COVID-19. The overall study: The samples span acute and convalescent COVID-19 from the United States, Italy and Spain.

The authors' processing: The authors estimated nucleated cell counts from reference gene primer amplification. Only in-frame clones appear in the TCRdb table, and some are missing; sequencing was by immunoSEQ multiplex PCR. V and J calls and clone size are copied from that table; D and trimming were computed from the DNA. The data show 150,000 to 200,000 clones, with approximately 85% seen just once and approximately 6.2% held by the top ten. With 3 bases clipped from V and 4 bases from J, the junction kept 4 bases outside the gene matches. The CDR3 runs to 14 residues. Germline values: CDR1 LNHDA, CDR2 SQIVND (reference sequence). The study drew participants aged about 18 to 95 years from about two dozen US areas. Before being deemed recovered, Cohort 3 donors had two negative PCRs, clearance, or symptom resolution.

Sequencing used PBMCs or T cells enriched from blood (not recorded which). This receptor was obtained from a man in his forties who had recovered from COVID-19. This chain links TRBV19 with TRBJ1-2; TRBD1 agrees at 8 bases. In DNA, the CDR3 is TGTGCCAGTAGTATTGGACAGGGCGTCTATGGCTACACCTTC. Residues: CASSIGQGVYGYTF.